This entry lists 18 T cell receptor beta chains sequenced from one sample in a study of lymphopenia after photon versus proton radiotherapy. The table came from immunoSEQ multiplex PCR; TCRdb's copy has only in-frame clones and leaves some out. This table holds approximately 30,000 clones, less than 90% found once. Source: peripheral blood, taken from a patient treated with photon-based radiotherapy. The source is a woman aged 45-65 years with pancreatic cancer.

The chain recombines TRBV19 with TRBJ2-5; 7 nucleotides agree with TRBD2. Per germline, CDR1 LNHDA and CDR2 SQIVND (reference sequence). The CDR3 is 14 residues long. J lost 4 bases, V lost 1 base, and 3 bases had no gene match. For the CDR3, the DNA is TGTGCCAGTAGTATAGCTACGGGGGGAGAGACCCAGTACTTC. This sequence encodes CASSIATGGETQYF.

V and J are TRBV28 and TRBJ1-1; D is ambiguous. In germline, CDR1 is MDHEN, CDR2 SYDVKM. V lost 6 bases and J 6 bases, leaving 8 bases between the germline ends. The CDR3 length is 11 residues. CDR3 in amino acids: CASRGRPEAFF. CDR3 bases: TGTGCCAGCAGGGGGAGGCCTGAAGCTTTCTTT.

V gene TRBV15 combines with J gene TRBJ2-3; D unresolved. The ends were cut back, 2 bases at V and 0 bases at J, with 6 bases in the middle. The CDR3 runs to 14 residues. Germline V CDR1 and CDR2: LNHNV, YYDKDF (reference sequence). The CDR3 coding sequence is TGTGCCACCAGCAGATGGGCGAGCACAGATACGCAGTATTTT. Encoded protein: CATSRWASTDTQYF.

V usage is TRBV18 and J usage is TRBJ2-1, with a weak D call TRBD2 (6 bases). The CDR3 has 14 residues. Germline CDR1 KGHSH, CDR2 LQKENI. The V and J ends lost 5 bases and 10 bases respectively, with 18 bases between them. The DNA of the CDR3 is TGTGCCAGCTCAGATCGGACTACTGAAGGCGAGCAGTTCTTC. It codes for CASSDRTTEGEQFF.

The chain carries TRBV27 and TRBJ2-5, with TRBD2 matching 8 bases. V lost 2 bases and J lost 5; bases outside the gene matches: 10. The CDR3 spans 16 residues. From germline, CDR1 is MNHEY and CDR2 SMNVEV (reference sequence). This chain's CDR3 is CASSLGAGAGFETQYF. The CDR3 bases are TGTGCCAGCAGTTTAGGAGCGGGAGCAGGGTTTGAGACCCAGTACTTC.

The rearrangement links TRBV5-1 to TRBJ1-1; TRBD1 is a possible D gene (5 bases). Trimming took off 0 bases at V and 5 bases at J, with 11 bases between the two ends. The CDR3 extends over 14 amino acids. Germline V gene sequence: CDR1 SGHRS, CDR2 YFSETQ. The DNA for the CDR3 is TGCGCCAGCAGCTTGGCGGGGGGATGGACTGAAGCTTTCTTT. Translation: CASSLAGGWTEAFF.

The DNA for the CDR3 is TGCGCCAGCAGCCTGACAGGGATGGGCAATCAGCCCCAGCATTTT. This encodes CASSLTGMGNQPQHF. V usage is TRBV5-1 and J usage is TRBJ1-5; 7 nucleotides agree with TRBD1. The trim removed 4 bases at V and 2 bases at J, leaving 6 bases unmatched. The CDR3 runs to 15 residues. CDR1 and CDR2 from the germline V gene are SGHRS and YFSETQ.

The rearrangement uses TRBV30 and TRBJ1-2; 7 bases map to TRBD1. With 0 bases clipped from V and 3 bases from J, the junction kept 10 bases outside the gene matches. Looked up from germline, CDR1 is GTSNPN and CDR2 is SVGIG (reference sequence). The CDR3 runs 16 residues. Written as DNA, the CDR3 is TGTGCCTGGAGTGTACCGACAACAGGGGCTTACTATGGCTACACCTTC. Protein product: CAWSVPTTGAYYGYTF. Supplemented by reference TRBV30 and TRBJ1-2, the full variable domain reads SQTIHQWPATLVQPVGSPLSLECTVEGTSNPNLYWYRQAAGRGLQLLFYSVGIGQISSEVPQNLSASRPQDRQFILSSKKLLLSDSGFYLCAWSVPTTGAYYGYTFGSGTRLTVV.

This clone was seen a single time. The chain joins TRBV5-5 to TRBJ2-7; possibly TRBD1 or TRBD2 for D (5 bases each). CDR3 length: 15 residues. Germline CDR1 reads SGHKS; CDR2 reads YYEKEE (reference sequence). Trimming pared 4 bases from V and 2 bases from J, leaving 16 bases between. CDR3 protein: CASSIFLGETYEQYF. DNA for the CDR3: TGTGCCAGCAGCATATTTTTGGGGGAGACCTACGAGCAGTACTTC.

The chain recombines TRBV4-3 with TRBJ2-3; 9 bases match TRBD2. V lost 4 bases and J lost 0; bases outside the gene matches: 2. This CDR3 is built from 15 residues. Germline-derived CDR1 and CDR2 are LGHNA and YSLEER. CDR3 sequence: CASSRTSDSTDTQYF. DNA of the CDR3: TGCGCCAGCAGCCGGACTAGCGACAGCACAGATACGCAGTATTTT.

The V and J genes are TRBV28 and TRBJ1-5; D gene ambiguous. The ends were cut back, 2 bases at V and 5 bases at J, with 7 bases in the middle. The CDR3 consists of 13 residues. Germline V CDR1 and CDR2: MDHEN, SYDVKM. CDR3 region: CASSLGVDQPQHF. The DNA of the CDR3 is TGTGCCAGCAGTTTAGGAGTTGATCAGCCCCAGCATTTT.

The chain is built from TRBV11-2 and TRBJ2-4, with 11 bases matching TRBD2. Germline CDR1 and CDR2: SGHAT and FQNNGV. There are 19 residues in the CDR3. V was pared by 0 bases and J by 2 bases, with 9 bases of the junction left unmatched. The DNA for the CDR3 is TGTGCCAGCAGCTTAGATACCAGGACTAGCGGGCCCTCCAAAAACATTCAGTACTTC. Translating it yields CASSLDTRTSGPSKNIQYF.

The J gene is TRBJ2-7, the V gene TRBV23-1, with D possibly TRBD2 on 6 matching bases. TRBV23-1 is an open reading frame whose function is uncertain. V dropped 7 bases and J dropped 0 bases, with 10 bases sitting between them. The CDR3 runs to 13 residues. The CDR3 nucleotides are TGCGCCAGCACGGGGGAAATCTCCTACGAGCAGTACTTC. As protein: CASTGEISYEQYF.

This rearrangement joins TRBV27 to TRBJ2-2; 8 nucleotides match TRBD2. The trim removed 1 base at V and 4 bases at J, leaving 5 bases unmatched. The CDR3 sequence is 16 residues long. The germline gives CDR1 MNHEY, CDR2 SMNVEV (reference sequence). The CDR3 reads CASSLLSGGGTGELFF. The CDR3 DNA sequence: TGTGCCAGCAGTTTATTGTCGGGGGGGGGCACCGGGGAGCTGTTTTTT.

The rearrangement links TRBV7-2 to TRBJ2-2; D is ambiguous. V dropped 4 bases and J dropped 5 bases, with 11 bases sitting between them. CDR1 and CDR2 (germline): SGHTA, FQGNSA. This CDR3 region has 14 residues. The CDR3 sequence is CASSSPIMTGELFF. The CDR3 coding sequence is TGTGCCAGCAGCTCACCGATTATGACCGGGGAGCTGTTTTTT.

The chain combines TRBV19 with TRBJ2-1, with 12 positions matching TRBD2. The CDR3 contains 18 residues. The trim removed 6 bases at V and 4 bases at J, leaving 13 bases unmatched. Germline-derived CDR1 and CDR2 are LNHDA and SQIVND (reference sequence). The CDR3 DNA sequence: TGTGCCAGTAGCACACTAGGATGGACTAGCGGGATATACAATGAGCAGTTCTTC. Translation: CASSTLGWTSGIYNEQFF.

The chain links TRBV7-6 to TRBJ2-1, with 8 bases that match TRBD1. The CDR3 covers 17 residues. V was clipped by 5 bases and J by 0 bases; unmatched bases: 9. The germline CDR1 and CDR2 sequences are SGHVS and FNYEAQ. CDR3 residues: CASSPGGGRPSYNEQFF. The CDR3 DNA sequence: TGTGCCAGCAGCCCAGGGGGCGGCCGGCCCTCCTACAATGAGCAGTTCTTC.

The chain combines TRBV5-1 with TRBJ2-1; the match to TRBD1 covers 7 bases. Germline loops: CDR1 SGHRS, CDR2 YFSETQ. The CDR3 spans 14 residues. The V segment lost 2 bases and the J segment 5 bases; nucleotides outside the gene matches: 4. The CDR3 region is CASSLDRADNEQFF. CDR3 in DNA: TGCGCCAGCAGCTTAGACAGGGCGGACAATGAGCAGTTCTTC.